Below, 14 T cell receptor beta chains from the same sample are listed, as sequenced in a study of neurological immune-mediated disorders. TCRdb processed the 5' RACE reads anew with MiXCR; each CDR3 protein has one entry. The profile shows some 120,000 distinct CDR3 sequences, more than 2.5% of them singletons. Sequenced: PBMCs. Receptors originate from a woman aged 25-40 years with multiple sclerosis.

This clonotype has only a few counts. The gene calls are TRBV14 and TRBJ2-1, with D possibly TRBD1 on 6 matching bases. CDR1 and CDR2 from the germline V gene are SGHDN and FVKESK. V was cut by 4 bases and J by 9 bases, with 10 bases left in between. The CDR3 extends over 12 amino acids. CDR3 in DNA: TGTGCCAGCAGCCCAAGGACAGTTGAGCAGTTCTTC. The encoded protein is CASSPRTVEQFF.

This clonotype was detected ten times or more. The rearrangement joins TRBV19 to TRBJ2-3, with 11 bases fitting TRBD1. CDR3 length equals 14 residues. CDR1 LNHDA and CDR2 SQIVND come from the germline V gene (reference sequence). The V gene end was trimmed by 4 bases and the J gene end by 4 bases; junction bases not matched to a gene: 1. CDR3 sequence: CASSTGQGADTQYF. DNA for the CDR3: TGTGCCAGTAGTACGGGACAGGGGGCAGATACGCAGTATTTT.

This clonotype was detected many times. The J gene is TRBJ1-5, the V gene TRBV6-2 or TRBV6-3; D call uncertain. The CDR3 consists of 14 residues. Trimming stripped 8 bases from V and 2 bases from J, with 13 bases between. CDR1 and CDR2 (germline): MNHEY, SVGEGT. CDR3 DNA sequence: TGTGCCAGCCTGGGCTTCGGTGGCAATCAGCCCCAGCATTTT. The encoded protein is CASLGFGGNQPQHF.

The chain combines TRBV5-6 with TRBJ2-7, with D perhaps given as TRBD1 or TRBD2 (5 bases each). The CDR3 covers 14 residues. Trimming removed 2 bases at V and 6 bases at J, with 15 bases between. Per germline, CDR1 SGHDT and CDR2 YYEEEE. In DNA form, the CDR3 reads TGTGCCAGCAGCTTCGGGGCCCTAATCCGCGAGCAGTACTTC. Translating it yields CASSFGALIREQYF. Drawing the rest from reference TRBV5-6 and TRBJ2-7, the complete variable domain is DAGVTQSPTHLIKTRGQQVTLRCSPKSGHDTVSWYQQALGQGPQFIFQYYEEEERQRGNFPDRFSGHQFPNYSSELNVNALLLGDSALYLCASSFGALIREQYFGPGTRLTVT.

This clonotype was recorded many times. The rearrangement joins TRBV5-1 to TRBJ1-1, with a tentative D call TRBD1 (6 bases). The germline V gene encodes CDR1 SGHRS and CDR2 YFSETQ. V gave up 1 base and J gave up 3 bases, with 10 bases separating them. The CDR3 runs 14 residues. The CDR3 sequence: CASSLTGQDTEAFF. CDR3 nucleotide sequence: TGCGCCAGCAGCTTGACAGGGCAGGACACTGAAGCTTTCTTT.

This clonotype was counted many times. The chain recombines TRBV7-9 with TRBJ2-3; D possibly corresponds to TRBD2 (6 bases). The CDR3 runs to 15 residues. Germline lookup yields CDR1 SEHNR and CDR2 FQNEAQ (reference sequence). V dropped 4 bases and J dropped 3 bases, with 14 bases sitting between them. Here the CDR3 DNA reads TGTGCCAGCAGCTCGATCGGGAGCTCAACAGATACGCAGTATTTT. This codes for CASSSIGSSTDTQYF.

This clonotype was observed at least ten times. The V gene is TRBV20-1, the J gene TRBJ2-7; D call uncertain. The germline V gene has CDR1 DFQATT and CDR2 SNEGSKA (reference sequence). Trimming left V 3 bases short and J 2 bases short, with 2 bases between. This CDR3 spans 10 amino acids. The CDR3: CSASPYEQYF. In nucleotides, the CDR3 is TGCAGTGCTAGCCCCTACGAGCAGTACTTC.

Remarks on this clonotype: This may stem from a read error, because a much larger clone lies one nucleotide away. The chain recombines TRBV30 with TRBJ1-1; D is uncertain. Germline lookup yields CDR1 GTSNPN and CDR2 SVGIG (reference sequence). There are 13 residues in the CDR3. Trimming stripped 7 bases from V and 0 bases from J, with 12 bases between. CDR3 residues: CALIGQMNTEAFF. In DNA form, the CDR3 reads TGTGCCTTGATAGGGCAGATGAACACTGAAGCTTTCTTT.

This clonotype was recorded at least ten times. The CDR3 reads CSAFRDRGSNQPQHF. CDR3 DNA: TGCAGTGCTTTCCGGGACAGGGGGAGCAATCAGCCCCAGCATTTT. V and J are TRBV20-1 and TRBJ1-5; 11 bases map to TRBD1. Germline lookup yields CDR1 DFQATT and CDR2 SNEGSKA (reference sequence). The CDR3 is 15 amino acids. With V trimmed by 5 bases and J by 1 base, 4 bases remained unmatched.

This clonotype has a count of ten or more. A much larger clone sits a single nucleotide away, making a read error possible. This sequence joins TRBV20-1 and TRBJ1-3, with TRBD1 as a possible D gene (5 bases). Germline CDR1 DFQATT, CDR2 SNEGSKA (reference sequence). The CDR3 runs to 12 residues. DNA for the CDR3: TGCAGCGAAGGGGTGCCTGGAAACACCATATATTTT. Translating it yields CSEGVPGNTIYF.

This clonotype was recorded at least ten times. This chain links TRBV20-1 with TRBJ1-2; D remains unclear. This CDR3 spans 13 amino acids. Germline V lookup: CDR1 DFQATT, CDR2 SNEGSKA (reference sequence). The V gene lost 5 bases and the J gene lost 2 bases, with 12 bases spanning the gap. In DNA form, the CDR3 reads TGCAGTGCTTTCCGGGGAGTCAACTATGGCTACACCTTC. Amino acid sequence: CSAFRGVNYGYTF.

This clonotype was recorded many times. The chain joins TRBV6-6 to TRBJ2-1; TRBD2 matches 13 bases. This CDR3 contains 16 residues. Per the germline V gene, CDR1 is MNHNY and CDR2 is SVGAGI (reference sequence). Unmatched junction bases numbered 6, after V lost 0 bases and J lost 10 bases. This CDR3 reads CASSYSTSGGPGEQFF. Written as DNA, the CDR3 is TGTGCCAGCAGTTACTCGACTAGCGGGGGGCCCGGGGAGCAGTTCTTC.

This clonotype showed up many times. CDR3 DNA sequence: TGTGCCAGCAGTAGGGGGGAGAACACTGAAGCTTTCTTT. Encoded protein: CASSRGENTEAFF. The chain carries TRBV2 and TRBJ1-1, with D perhaps TRBD1 (6 bases). The germline V and J ends were trimmed by 5 bases and 1 base, with 8 bases remaining between them. The CDR3 is made up of 13 amino acids. CDR1 is SNHLY and CDR2 is FYNNEI in the germline V gene.

In this sample, this clonotype turned up many times. The chain carries TRBV14 and TRBJ2-3; 8 bases are a match to TRBD2. V lost 1 base to trimming and J lost 1 base; unmatched junction nucleotides: 7. Germline-derived CDR1 and CDR2 are SGHDN and FVKESK. This CDR3 comprises 17 residues. CDR3 sequence (DNA): TGTGCCAGCAGCCAAGCGGGGGGGGTTCCTGGCACAGATACGCAGTATTTT. It encodes CASSQAGGVPGTDTQYF.